In this sample, the clone carrying this T cell receptor beta chain turned up a few times. The data originate from a study of blood T cell repertoires in COVID-19. The wider study: There were acute and convalescent COVID-19 samples, and they came from the United States, Italy and Spain. T cells, B-cell-depleted T cells, or PBMCs provided the cDNA or gDNA that served as material.

V was clipped by 3 bases and J by 7 bases; unmatched bases: 3. The CDR3 runs to 13 residues. The germline gives CDR1 SGHTA, CDR2 FQGNSA. Per the original data handling: Amplification of reference gene primers was used by the study to estimate nucleated cell counts. This table comes from immunoSEQ multiplex PCR, and its TCRdb copy is limited to in-frame clones, with some not included. V, J and clone size reflect that table, while D and trimming were determined from the DNA. Among more than 55,000 clones, approximately 90% were seen once, and the ten largest hold 1.3%. The chain is built from TRBV7-2 and TRBJ2-7, with 10 bases that match TRBD1. The sequence derives from an elderly woman with acute or convalescent COVID-19. Sequencing used peripheral blood. The CDR3 nucleotides read TGTGCCAGCAGCTTCCGGGACAGGGGTGAGCAGTACTTC. This sequence encodes CASSFRDRGEQYF.